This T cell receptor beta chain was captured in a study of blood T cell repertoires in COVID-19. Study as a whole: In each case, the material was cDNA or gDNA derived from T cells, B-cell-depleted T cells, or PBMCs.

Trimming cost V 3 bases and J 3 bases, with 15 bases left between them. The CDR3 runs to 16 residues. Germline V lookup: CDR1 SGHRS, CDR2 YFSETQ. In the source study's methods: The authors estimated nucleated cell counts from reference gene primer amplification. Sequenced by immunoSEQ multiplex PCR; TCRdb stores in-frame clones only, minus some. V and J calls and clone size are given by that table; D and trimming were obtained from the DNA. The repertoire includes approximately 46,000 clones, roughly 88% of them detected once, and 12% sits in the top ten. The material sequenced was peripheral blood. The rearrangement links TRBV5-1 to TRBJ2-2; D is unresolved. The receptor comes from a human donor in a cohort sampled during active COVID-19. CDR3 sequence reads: CASSYIGPRDTGELFF. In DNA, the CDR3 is TGCGCCAGCAGCTACATTGGGCCACGAGACACCGGGGAGCTGTTTTTT.